This T cell receptor (beta chain) originates from a study of blood T cell repertoires in COVID-19. Looking at the study overall: COVID-19 samples, acute and convalescent, were from the United States, Italy and Spain. Sources were T cells, B-cell-depleted T cells, or PBMCs; the material itself was cDNA or gDNA.

The CDR3 loop spans 15 amino acids. Germline V gives CDR1 KGHDR, CDR2 SFDVKD. V dropped 4 bases and J dropped 4; count of bases not matched to a gene: 5. The authors' processing: Amplified reference gene primers provided the basis for estimating nucleated cell counts. TCRdb keeps only in-frame clones here, not all; method: immunoSEQ multiplex PCR. V and J calls and clone size come straight from that table; D and trimming were deduced from the DNA. The sample contains some 200,000 clones, approximately 90% of which appear only once. The J gene is TRBJ2-5, the V gene TRBV24-1; 10 nucleotides line up with TRBD1. Sequenced material: peripheral blood. This receptor was taken from a man older than 75 with acute or convalescent COVID-19. The DNA of the CDR3 is TGTGCCACCAGTGAATCCGGGACAGGGGCAGAGACCCAGTACTTC. Translating gives CATSESGTGAETQYF.